This T cell receptor beta chain is from a study of shared clonotypes between healthy human individuals. J lost 3 bases, V lost 1 base, and 6 bases had no gene match. Looked up from germline, CDR1 is SGHVS and CDR2 is FQNEAQ. This CDR3 has 16 amino acids. Clones were read by immunoSEQ multiplex PCR, and TCRdb kept only the in-frame ones, dropping some. In the table there are under 600,000 clones, 97% of which are singletons. The receptor was isolated from a woman aged 25 to 39 in good health. V gene TRBV7-8 combines with J gene TRBJ2-7, with 10 bases lining up with TRBD2. Sequencing used naive CD4+ T cells sorted from blood. Subset meaning: CD45RA+ positively selected. This CDR3 reads CASSLVRTSGGYEQYF. In DNA, the CDR3 is TGTGCCAGCAGCTTAGTTCGGACTAGCGGAGGCTACGAGCAGTACTTC.